Listed below are T cell receptor beta chains from one sample, sequenced in a study of T cell responses to AZD1222 COVID-19 vaccine. The protocol was immunoSEQ multiplex PCR, while the TCRdb copy is restricted to in-frame clones and leaves out a portion. The sample has about 130,000 clones; roughly 92% are singletons. Sequencing used peripheral blood, obtained on day 0 of AZD1222 vaccination. The receptors were gathered from an adult in good health. Each CDR3 is given with its conserved first and last residue. Fields, in order: J gene, D gene, V gene, clone size, CDR3 protein, CDR3 DNA. D genes are given only for firm matches. Only some rows state a clone size, as once, few, many or a class for expanded clones.

>TRBJ2-1|TRBD2|TRBV6-5|NA
CASSPSREGNNEQFF
TGTGCCAGCAGTCCGTCCCGGGAGGGGAACAATGAGCAGTTCTTC
>TRBJ1-4|NA|TRBV19|NA
CASSIRGHGEKLFF
TGTGCCAGTAGTATCCGAGGGCACGGTGAAAAACTGTTTTTT
>TRBJ1-5|NA|TRBV6-6|NA
CASTSTFSQPQHF
TGTGCCAGCACCTCCACCTTTAGTCAGCCCCAGCATTTT
>TRBJ2-7|NA|TRBV11-1|NA
CASSPLPSKGDYEQYF
TGTGCCAGCAGCCCACTACCCTCTAAAGGAGACTACGAGCAGTACTTC
>TRBJ2-7|TRBD1|TRBV10-3|NA
CAISDLPGQKDYEQYF
TGTGCCATCAGTGACTTACCGGGACAGAAAGACTACGAGCAGTACTTC
>TRBJ2-1|NA|TRBV2|NA
CASTEFGVGEQFF
TGTGCCAGCACCGAATTTGGGGTGGGTGAGCAGTTCTTC
>TRBJ1-1|NA|TRBV27|NA
CASSLISGSQHTEAFF
TGTGCCAGCAGTTTAATTTCAGGGAGCCAACACACTGAAGCTTTCTTT
>TRBJ1-6|NA|TRBV27|once
CASSLLDLNRKHHF
TGTGCCAGCAGTCTTTTGGACCTAAACAGGAAACACCACTTT
>TRBJ1-5|TRBD1|TRBV15|NA
CATSSWPWDREKGQPQHF
TGTGCCACCAGCAGTTGGCCCTGGGACAGGGAAAAGGGTCAGCCCCAGCATTTT
>TRBJ1-5|NA|TRBV6-5|NA
CAIRKGDGDWQPQHF
TGTGCCATCCGTAAGGGTGACGGGGATTGGCAGCCCCAGCATTTT